These T cell receptor beta chains were read from a single sample in a study of T cells after yellow fever vaccination. TCRdb re-analysed the 5' RACE reads in MiXCR, keeping a single row per CDR3 protein. The sample holds more than 200,000 distinct CDR3 sequences, about 3.9% seen once. This material consisted of PBMCs, taken 15 days after the yellow fever booster vaccination. The source of these receptors is a man between 18 and 29 years old who received the YFV17D yellow fever vaccine. CDR3s include the opening cysteine and the closing phenylalanine or tryptophan. The order of the fields is J gene, V gene, D gene, clone size, CDR3 protein, CDR3 DNA. A D gene is named only where the DNA matches it firmly. Clone size is not always given. Where it is, it says once, few, many or a class for expanded clones.

J: TRBJ2-4; V: TRBV12-3/TRBV12-4; D: NA; size: many; CDR3: CASSKDGRLKNIQYF; DNA: TGTGCCAGCAGTAAGGACGGCCGACTGAAAAACATTCAGTACTTC
J: TRBJ2-7; V: TRBV7-2; D: NA; size: many; CDR3: CASSLLGGYEQYF; DNA: TGTGCCAGCAGCTTACTGGGGGGCTACGAGCAGTACTTC
J: TRBJ2-7; V: TRBV7-9; D: NA; size: many; CDR3: CASSLRGGAPYEQYF; DNA: TGTGCCAGCAGCTTGCGTGGGGGCGCACCCTACGAGCAGTACTTC
J: TRBJ2-2; V: TRBV5-1; D: TRBD2; size: many; CDR3: CASSLASGVNTGELFF; DNA: TGCGCCAGCAGCTTGGCTAGCGGTGTTAACACCGGGGAGCTGTTTTTT
J: TRBJ1-2; V: TRBV5-6; D: NA; size: many; CDR3: CASSLRTVRRYTF; DNA: TGTGCCAGCAGCTTGAGGACAGTTCGCCGCTACACCTTC
J: TRBJ2-3; V: TRBV5-6; D: TRBD2; size: many; CDR3: CASSFRTSGGGTDTQYF; DNA: TGTGCCAGCAGCTTCCGGACTAGCGGGGGGGGCACAGATACGCAGTATTTT
J: TRBJ2-5; V: TRBV7-9; D: NA; size: many; CDR3: CASSSDARDQYF; DNA: TGTGCCAGCAGTTCGGATGCAAGGGACCAGTACTTC
J: TRBJ2-3; V: TRBV9; D: NA; size: NA; CDR3: CASSVGGDTQYF; DNA: TGTGCCAGCAGCGTAGGGGGGGATACGCAGTATTTT
J: TRBJ2-3; V: TRBV10-3; D: TRBD2; size: NA; CDR3: CAISDSGRGVPDTQYF; DNA: TGTGCCATCAGTGATTCCGGGCGGGGGGTCCCGGATACGCAGTATTTT
J: TRBJ2-7; V: TRBV7-2; D: NA; size: many; CDR3: CASSLGPGGTYEQYF; DNA: TGTGCCAGCAGCCTAGGCCCGGGGGGCACGTACGAGCAGTACTTC
J: TRBJ1-6; V: TRBV12-3/TRBV12-4; D: NA; size: many; CDR3: CASTSNGGPLHF; DNA: TGTGCCAGCACCTCGAACGGGGGACCCCTCCACTTT
J: TRBJ2-1; V: TRBV6-9; D: TRBD1; size: many; CDR3: CARGQSSYNEQFF; DNA: TGTGCCAGGGGACAGAGCTCCTACAATGAGCAGTTCTTC
J: TRBJ2-3; V: TRBV2; D: TRBD2; size: many; CDR3: CASSWKTSGQDTQYF; DNA: TGTGCCAGCAGCTGGAAGACTAGCGGACAAGATACGCAGTATTTT
J: TRBJ2-6; V: TRBV29-1; D: NA; size: few; CDR3: CSAGLSGANVLTF; DNA: TGCAGCGCAGGGTTATCTGGGGCCAACGTCCTGACTTTC
J: TRBJ2-7; V: TRBV5-6; D: TRBD1; size: many; CDR3: CASSSPRTGRIYEQYF; DNA: TGTGCCAGCAGCTCTCCCAGGACAGGGAGAATTTACGAGCAGTACTTC
J: TRBJ1-4; V: TRBV3-1; D: NA; size: many; CDR3: CASSQDGAGRQEKLFF; DNA: TGTGCCAGCAGCCAAGATGGGGCAGGACGGCAGGAAAAACTGTTTTTT
J: TRBJ1-2; V: TRBV20-1; D: NA; size: many; CDR3: CSVSGYTF; DNA: TGCAGTGTCAGCGGCTACACCTTC
J: TRBJ1-5; V: TRBV12-3/TRBV12-4; D: NA; size: many; CDR3: CASSFRDQPQHF; DNA: TGTGCCAGCAGTTTCAGGGATCAGCCCCAGCATTTT
J: TRBJ2-5; V: TRBV12-3/TRBV12-4; D: TRBD1; size: many; CDR3: CASSRDSGTWETQYF; DNA: TGTGCCAGCAGTCGGGACAGTGGGACGTGGGAGACCCAGTACTTC
J: TRBJ2-1; V: TRBV7-2; D: NA; size: many; CDR3: CASSLAPSPLGGEQFF; DNA: TGTGCCAGCAGCTTAGCCCCTAGCCCCCTCGGGGGTGAGCAGTTCTTC
J: TRBJ2-3; V: TRBV7-8; D: NA; size: many; CDR3: CASSLVGGGLADTQYF; DNA: TGTGCCAGCAGCTTAGTTGGGGGGGGGCTGGCAGATACGCAGTATTTT
J: TRBJ1-4; V: TRBV2; D: TRBD1; size: few; CDR3: CASSRDRGTDEKLFF; DNA: TGTGCCAGCAGTAGAGACAGGGGAACTGATGAAAAACTGTTTTTT
J: TRBJ2-3; V: TRBV5-1; D: NA; size: many; CDR3: CASSLKITDTQYF; DNA: TGCGCCAGCAGCTTGAAGATCACAGATACGCAGTATTTT
J: TRBJ2-7; V: TRBV29-1; D: TRBD1; size: many; CDR3: CSAGGTGDEQYF; DNA: TGCAGCGCGGGGGGGACAGGGGACGAGCAGTACTTC
J: TRBJ2-2; V: TRBV24-1; D: TRBD1; size: many; CDR3: CATSDFATGSWGELFF; DNA: TGTGCCACCAGTGATTTTGCGACAGGGAGTTGGGGGGAGCTGTTTTTT
J: TRBJ1-4; V: TRBV29-1; D: NA; size: many; CDR3: CSAPIGPTNNEKLFF; DNA: TGCAGCGCCCCGATTGGACCAACAAATAATGAAAAACTGTTTTTT
J: TRBJ2-1; V: TRBV4-3; D: NA; size: NA; CDR3: CASSQVRYRAGAYNEQFF; DNA: TGCGCCAGCAGCCAAGTAAGATATCGGGCAGGGGCCTACAATGAGCAGTTCTTC
J: TRBJ1-6; V: TRBV7-2; D: NA; size: many; CDR3: CASSLKGPAGSPLHF; DNA: TGTGCCAGCAGCCTTAAGGGACCGGCTGGGTCACCCCTCCACTTT
J: TRBJ1-6; V: TRBV6-5; D: NA; size: many; CDR3: CASSPTGIADSPLHF; DNA: TGTGCCAGCAGCCCGACAGGCATTGCGGATTCACCCCTCCACTTT
J: TRBJ1-2; V: TRBV3-1; D: NA; size: many; CDR3: CASSPITGIYGYTF; DNA: TGTGCCAGCAGCCCAATCACAGGAATCTATGGCTACACCTTC
J: TRBJ2-2; V: TRBV7-9; D: NA; size: many; CDR3: CASSFDVREVNTGELFF; DNA: TGTGCCAGCAGCTTTGATGTTCGTGAGGTGAACACCGGGGAGCTGTTTTTT
J: TRBJ2-3; V: TRBV4-3; D: TRBD2; size: many; CDR3: CASRQHPGLAGVPDTQYF; DNA: TGCGCCAGCAGACAACATCCGGGACTAGCGGGGGTTCCCGATACGCAGTATTTT
J: TRBJ2-3; V: TRBV5-6; D: NA; size: many; CDR3: CASSPPTVKDTQYF; DNA: TGTGCCAGCAGCCCTCCGACAGTTAAAGATACGCAGTATTTT
J: TRBJ2-3; V: TRBV5-6; D: NA; size: few; CDR3: CASSLLSEGPTDTQYF; DNA: TGTGCCAGCAGCTTGCTTTCAGAAGGGCCCACAGATACGCAGTATTTT
J: TRBJ1-6; V: TRBV7-2; D: NA; size: many; CDR3: CASSYLWGGDNNSPLHF; DNA: TGTGCCAGCAGCTACCTCTGGGGGGGAGATAATAATTCACCCCTCCACTTT
J: TRBJ2-3; V: TRBV6-2/TRBV6-3; D: NA; size: many; CDR3: CASSYQGNTDTQYF; DNA: TGTGCCAGCAGTTACCAGGGGAACACAGATACGCAGTATTTT
J: TRBJ1-1; V: TRBV7-3; D: NA; size: many; CDR3: CASSRNMNTEAFF; DNA: TGTGCCAGCAGCCGTAACATGAACACTGAAGCTTTCTTT
J: TRBJ2-5; V: TRBV6-2/TRBV6-3; D: NA; size: many; CDR3: CASSFFQETQYF; DNA: TGTGCCAGCAGTTTTTTTCAAGAGACCCAGTACTTC
J: TRBJ2-5; V: TRBV27; D: TRBD1; size: NA; CDR3: CASSVQGPQETQYF; DNA: TGTGCCAGCAGTGTACAGGGGCCGCAAGAGACCCAGTACTTC
J: TRBJ1-1; V: TRBV12-3/TRBV12-4; D: TRBD1; size: many; CDR3: CASSMEGGGMNTEAFF; DNA: TGTGCCAGCAGCATGGAGGGAGGGGGCATGAACACTGAAGCTTTCTTT
J: TRBJ2-5; V: TRBV4-2; D: NA; size: many; CDR3: CASSQELVLETQYF; DNA: TGTGCCAGCAGCCAAGAGCTGGTACTAGAGACCCAGTACTTC
J: TRBJ2-1; V: TRBV6-6; D: TRBD2; size: many; CDR3: CASSYSGRGGPDMQFF; DNA: TGTGCCAGCAGTTACTCGGGACGGGGGGGGCCTGATATGCAGTTCTTC
J: TRBJ1-1; V: TRBV7-8; D: TRBD1; size: many; CDR3: CASSSQGSDTEAFF; DNA: TGTGCCAGCAGCTCACAGGGGTCAGACACTGAAGCTTTCTTT